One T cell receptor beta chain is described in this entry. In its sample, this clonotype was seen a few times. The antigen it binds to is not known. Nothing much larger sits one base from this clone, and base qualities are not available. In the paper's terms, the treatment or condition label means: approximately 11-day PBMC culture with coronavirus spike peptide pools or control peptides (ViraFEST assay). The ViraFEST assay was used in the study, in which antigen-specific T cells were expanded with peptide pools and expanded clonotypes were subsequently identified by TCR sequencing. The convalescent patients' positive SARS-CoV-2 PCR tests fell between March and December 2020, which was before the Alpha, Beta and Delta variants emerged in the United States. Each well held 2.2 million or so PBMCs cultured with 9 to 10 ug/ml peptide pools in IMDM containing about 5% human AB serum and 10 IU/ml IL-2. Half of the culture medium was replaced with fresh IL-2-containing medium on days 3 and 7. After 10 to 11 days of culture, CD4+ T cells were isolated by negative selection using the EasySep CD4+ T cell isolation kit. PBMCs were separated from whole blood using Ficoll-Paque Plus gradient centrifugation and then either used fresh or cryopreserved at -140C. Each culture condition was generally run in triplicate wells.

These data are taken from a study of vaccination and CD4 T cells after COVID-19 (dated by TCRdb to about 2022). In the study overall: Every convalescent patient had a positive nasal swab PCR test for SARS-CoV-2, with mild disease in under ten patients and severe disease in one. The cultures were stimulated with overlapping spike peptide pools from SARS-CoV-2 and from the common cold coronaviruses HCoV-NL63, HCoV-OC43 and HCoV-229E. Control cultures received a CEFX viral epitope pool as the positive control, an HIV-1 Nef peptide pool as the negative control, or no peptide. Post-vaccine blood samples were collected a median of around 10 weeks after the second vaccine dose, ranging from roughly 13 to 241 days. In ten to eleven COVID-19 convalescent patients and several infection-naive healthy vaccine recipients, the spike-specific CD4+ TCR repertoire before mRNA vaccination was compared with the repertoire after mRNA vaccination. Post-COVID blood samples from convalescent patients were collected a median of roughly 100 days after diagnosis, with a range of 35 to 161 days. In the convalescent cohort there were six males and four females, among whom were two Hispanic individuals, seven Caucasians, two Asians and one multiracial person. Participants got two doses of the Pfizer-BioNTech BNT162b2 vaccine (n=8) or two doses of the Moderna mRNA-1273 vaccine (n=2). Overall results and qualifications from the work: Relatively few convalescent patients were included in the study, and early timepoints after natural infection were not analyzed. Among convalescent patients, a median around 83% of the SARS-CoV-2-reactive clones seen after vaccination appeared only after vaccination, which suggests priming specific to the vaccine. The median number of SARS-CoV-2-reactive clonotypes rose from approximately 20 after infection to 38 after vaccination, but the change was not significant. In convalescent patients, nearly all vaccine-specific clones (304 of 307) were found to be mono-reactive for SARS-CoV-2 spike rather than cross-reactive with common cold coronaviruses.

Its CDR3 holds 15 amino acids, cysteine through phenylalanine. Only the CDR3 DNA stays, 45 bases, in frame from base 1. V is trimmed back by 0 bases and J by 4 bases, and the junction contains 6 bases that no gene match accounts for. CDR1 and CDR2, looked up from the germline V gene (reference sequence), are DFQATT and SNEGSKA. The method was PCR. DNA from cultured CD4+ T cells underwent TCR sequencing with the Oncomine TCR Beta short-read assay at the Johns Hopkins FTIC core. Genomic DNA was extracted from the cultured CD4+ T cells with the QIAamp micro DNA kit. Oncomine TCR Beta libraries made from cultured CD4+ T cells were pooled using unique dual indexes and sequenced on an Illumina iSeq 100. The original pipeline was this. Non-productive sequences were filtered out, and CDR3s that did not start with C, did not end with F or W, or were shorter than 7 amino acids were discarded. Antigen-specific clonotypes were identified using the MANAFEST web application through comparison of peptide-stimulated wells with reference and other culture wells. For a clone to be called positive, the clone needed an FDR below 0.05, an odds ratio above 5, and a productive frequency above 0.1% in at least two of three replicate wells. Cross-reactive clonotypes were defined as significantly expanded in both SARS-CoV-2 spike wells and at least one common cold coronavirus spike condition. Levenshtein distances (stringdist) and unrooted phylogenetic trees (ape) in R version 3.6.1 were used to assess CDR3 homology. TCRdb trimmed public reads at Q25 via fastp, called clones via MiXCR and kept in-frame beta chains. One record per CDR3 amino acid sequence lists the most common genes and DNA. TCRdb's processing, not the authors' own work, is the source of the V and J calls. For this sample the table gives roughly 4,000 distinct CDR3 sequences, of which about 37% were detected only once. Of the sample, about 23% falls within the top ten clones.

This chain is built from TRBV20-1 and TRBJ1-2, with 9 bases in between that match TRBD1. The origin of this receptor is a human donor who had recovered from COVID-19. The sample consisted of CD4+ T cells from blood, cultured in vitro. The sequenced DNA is TGCAGTGCTAGAGATCAGGGACAGGGCGTCTATGGCTACACCTTC. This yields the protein CSARDQGQGVYGYTF.